Presented here are 3 T cell receptor beta chains from one specimen sequenced in a study of blood T cell repertoires in COVID-19. Sequencing was performed with immunoSEQ multiplex PCR; in TCRdb, only in-frame clones are kept and a portion is missing. Here the sample spans about 250,000 clones, roughly 80% being singletons. Sequenced sample: peripheral blood. The source is a man at least 80 years old with acute or convalescent COVID-19.

The chain joins TRBV27 to TRBJ2-1; 13 bases are shared with TRBD2. The length of the CDR3 is 16 residues. Germline V lookup: CDR1 MNHEY, CDR2 SMNVEV (reference sequence). V shed 4 bases and J 8 bases; nucleotides not matched to a gene: 8. CDR3 DNA: TGTGCCAGCAGTTCTAGGACTAGCGGGAGACGGGATGAGCAGTTCTTC. This sequence encodes CASSSRTSGRRDEQFF.

As to this clone: At one boundary the junction diverges from the germline segment, which might be a read error. The chain carries TRBV7-2 and TRBJ1-6, with 7 bases that match TRBD1. The CDR3 has 15 residues. The germline CDR1 and CDR2 sequences are SGHTA and FQGNSA. CDR3: CASSFSGGDKSPLHF. CDR3 DNA: TGTGCCAGCAGCTTCTCAGGGGGAGATAAGTCACCCCTCCACTTT.

V usage is TRBV10-3 and J usage is TRBJ2-3, with D possibly TRBD2 on 6 matching bases. The CDR3 is 14 amino acids. CDR1 and CDR2 (germline): ENHRY, SYGVKD. The V and J ends lost 2 bases and 4 bases respectively, with 10 bases between them. The CDR3 loop reads CAISEIQRADTQYF. The CDR3 DNA sequence: TGTGCCATCAGTGAGATACAGCGGGCAGATACGCAGTATTTT.